The clone carrying this T cell receptor (beta chain) was found many times. The antigen remains undetermined. This record comes from a study of T cell repertoires in cytomegalovirus infection. Study details: Public TCR beta signatures provided an indication of both CMV infection and a matching HLA type. Study results and caveats: Cumulative frequency (of public TCR beta family members) identified carriers of CMV plus the relevant HLA. The ex vivo response was dominated by HLA-C-restricted CMV-specific TCR beta clonotypes.

TCRdb passed the reads through MiXCR, listing each CDR3 protein once. The table includes approximately 240,000 distinct CDR3 sequences, roughly 12% detected once. The TCR sequence derives from a human donor in good health (CMV status not recorded). Some clones in this sample may be carry-over from other donors' samples. The sample comprised PBMCs.

As DNA, the CDR3 is TGTGCCAGTAGTTTTCAGGGGAGCTCTGGAAACACCATATATTTT. This gives the protein CASSFQGSSGNTIYF. This rearrangement joins TRBV19 to TRBJ1-3; D is perhaps TRBD1 (6 bases). The CDR3 runs 15 residues. The ends were cut back, 5 bases at V and 0 bases at J, with 11 bases in the middle. Germline-derived CDR1 and CDR2 are LNHDA and SQIVND (reference sequence).